The next 25 T cell receptor beta chains were all read from a single sample in a study of OX40 agonist ivuxolimab in advanced cancers. The table came from immunoSEQ multiplex PCR; TCRdb's copy has only in-frame clones and leaves some out. This sample carries around 43,000 clones, around nine tenths of them seen once, and the ten largest clones take around an eighth. Sequencing was performed on CD4+ or CD8+ T cells sorted from blood, taken in a trial of the OX40 agonist ivuxolimab. These TCRs come from an adult with an advanced solid tumor such as melanoma, head and neck, liver or kidney cancer.

V usage is TRBV4-1 and J usage is TRBJ1-5; 9 bases are a match to TRBD1. The length of the CDR3 is 16 residues. Looked up from germline, CDR1 is MGHRA and CDR2 is YSYEKL. V lost 6 bases to trimming and J lost 5 bases; unmatched junction nucleotides: 11. DNA of the CDR3: TGCGCCAGCAGTAGATCTCCGGGACAGGGCGATCAGCCCCAGCATTTT. Translating it yields CASSRSPGQGDQPQHF.

The chain links TRBV27 to TRBJ1-2, with D possibly TRBD1 on 6 matching bases. Germline lookup yields CDR1 MNHEY and CDR2 SMNVEV (reference sequence). Trimming removed 4 bases from V and 9 bases from J, with 21 bases in between. The CDR3 contains 15 residues. The CDR3 is CASSSFGDIHMSYTF. CDR3 sequence (DNA): TGTGCCAGCAGTTCATTCGGGGACATTCACATGAGCTACACCTTC.

The V call is TRBV11-2, the J call TRBJ2-3; TRBD2 aligns across 11 bases. Trimming at V came to 5 bases and at J to 5 bases, leaving 15 bases not matched to a gene. CDR3 length equals 18 residues. Germline CDR1 reads SGHAT; CDR2 reads FQNNGV. CDR3 in DNA: TGTGCCAGCAGCCTGACCCCTGGTAGCGGGGGGGAGGGAGATACGCAGTATTTT. Its protein is CASSLTPGSGGEGDTQYF.

The chain has TRBV25-1 and TRBJ2-7; D remains ambiguous. Per the germline V gene, CDR1 is MGHDK and CDR2 is SYGVNS. The CDR3 runs 13 residues. V was clipped by 4 bases and J by 2 bases, with 9 bases between them. CDR3 residues: CASSAPSTYEQYF. CDR3 nucleotides: TGTGCCAGCAGTGCACCCTCAACCTACGAGCAGTACTTC.

This rearrangement joins TRBV9 to TRBJ2-1; no reliable D call. The V gene's germline CDR1 is SGDLS and CDR2 YYNGEE. Trimming pared 0 bases from V and 9 bases from J, leaving 4 bases between. CDR3 length: 11 residues. The CDR3 nucleotides read TGTGCCAGCAGCGTAGGAGGTGAGCAGTTCTTC. Translating it yields CASSVGGEQFF.

CDR3: CASSGGLVGGPVETQYF. The CDR3 coding sequence is TGTGCCAGCAGCGGAGGACTAGTGGGGGGTCCGGTGGAGACCCAGTACTTC. The J gene is TRBJ2-5, the V gene TRBV7-2; 7 bases fit TRBD2. Germline assignment: CDR1 SGHTA and CDR2 FQGNSA. With 5 bases clipped from V and 5 bases from J, the junction kept 17 bases outside the gene matches. This CDR3 region has 17 residues.

CDR3 region: CASSYTRLSSYEQYF. The CDR3 DNA reads TGTGCCAGCAGTTACACCCGGCTGAGCTCCTACGAGCAGTACTTC. The chain carries TRBV6-6 and TRBJ2-7; no reliable D call. Trimming stripped 2 bases from V and 0 bases from J, with 11 bases between. The germline CDR1 and CDR2 sequences are MNHNY and SVGAGI (reference sequence). This CDR3 has 15 amino acids.

J is TRBJ2-3 and V is TRBV6-4, with 8 bases fitting TRBD2. The J segment lost 0 bases and the V segment lost 8 bases, leaving 16 bases of the junction unmatched. The CDR3 has 18 amino acids. Germline V gives CDR1 MRHNA, CDR2 SNTAGT. CDR3 bases: TGTGCCAGCCTCCCGGGAGCGGGGGCTAGGGGGAGCACAGATACGCAGTATTTT. Protein: CASLPGAGARGSTDTQYF.

The V gene is TRBV10-3, the J gene TRBJ2-5; 7 bases are shared with TRBD2. From germline, CDR1 is ENHRY and CDR2 SYGVKD. The trim removed 2 bases at V and 0 bases at J, leaving 9 bases unmatched. The CDR3 length is 17 residues. The CDR3 DNA reads TGTGCCATCAGTGAGGAGGAGCGGGGTGCGAACCAAGAGACCCAGTACTTC. Protein product: CAISEEERGANQETQYF.

The rearrangement uses TRBV5-1 and TRBJ1-1; D not resolved. The germline gives CDR1 SGHRS, CDR2 YFSETQ. Trimming pared 7 bases from V and 3 bases from J, leaving 4 bases between. The CDR3 runs to 10 residues. CDR3 coding DNA: TGCGCCAGCGGGGACACTGAAGCTTTCTTT. Its protein is CASGDTEAFF.

The CDR3 protein is CASRPGDTEAFF. The CDR3 coding sequence is TGTGCCAGCCGACCCGGGGACACTGAAGCTTTCTTT. The gene calls are TRBV19 and TRBJ1-1; D unclear. The germline V gene encodes CDR1 LNHDA and CDR2 SQIVND (reference sequence). This CDR3 comprises 12 residues. V lost 9 bases to trimming and J lost 3 bases, with 11 bases between them.

CDR3 bases: TGTGCCAGCAGCTTGTCCTCGCGGGGCCTCTACGAGCAGTACTTC. It encodes CASSLSSRGLYEQYF. V and J are TRBV5-4 and TRBJ2-7, with a tentative D call TRBD2 (6 bases). V shed 1 base and J shed 3 bases, with 14 bases lying between them. CDR1 is SGHNT, CDR2 YYREEE, per germline (reference sequence). This CDR3 is built from 15 residues.

This sequence joins TRBV15 and TRBJ1-1; D is uncertain. Trimming took off 4 bases at V and 10 bases at J, with 16 bases between the two ends. In germline, CDR1 is LNHNV, CDR2 YYDKDF (reference sequence). The CDR3 sequence is 13 residues long. The CDR3 loop is CATSTSMGVGAFF. The CDR3 nucleotides read TGTGCCACCAGCACGAGCATGGGTGTAGGAGCTTTCTTT.

The chain carries TRBV7-9 and TRBJ1-1, with D unresolved. Germline CDR1 SEHNR, CDR2 FQNEAQ (reference sequence). The CDR3 has 11 residues. Trimming took off 3 bases at V and 4 bases at J, with 3 bases between the two ends. This CDR3 reads CASSFFTEAFF. The CDR3 DNA reads TGTGCCAGCAGCTTCTTCACTGAAGCTTTCTTT.

The chain couples TRBV11-3 to TRBJ2-7, with 10 bases matching TRBD1. The CDR3 is 15 residues long. With V trimmed by 5 bases and J by 1 base, 5 bases remained unmatched. The germline CDR1 and CDR2 sequences are SGHNT and YENEEA. The CDR3 coding sequence is TGTGCCAGCAGCAATTCGGGACAGGGGTCCTACGAGCAGTACTTC. It codes for CASSNSGQGSYEQYF.

The V and J genes are TRBV2 and TRBJ2-1; TRBD2 matches 7 bases. V was clipped by 9 bases and J by 2 bases; unmatched bases: 7. Germline CDR1 and CDR2: SNHLY and FYNNEI. The CDR3 is 14 amino acids. The CDR3 region is CARGPGLTYNEQFF. DNA for the CDR3: TGTGCCAGAGGCCCGGGACTAACCTACAATGAGCAGTTCTTC.

The CDR3 loop reads CASILNGLSSFNEQFF. The CDR3 bases are TGTGCCAGCATCCTCAATGGGCTTTCTTCATTTAATGAGCAGTTCTTC. The chain is built from TRBV27 and TRBJ2-1; no clear D. Germline V gene data show CDR1 as MNHEY and CDR2 as SMNVEV (reference sequence). Between the trimmed V and J ends, which lost 7 bases and 7 bases, there was a span of 23 bases. The CDR3 extends over 16 amino acids.

This chain connects TRBV27 to TRBJ2-5; 7 bases fit TRBD1. The CDR3 extends over 13 amino acids. The V gene's germline CDR1 is MNHEY and CDR2 SMNVEV (reference sequence). After removal of 5 bases from V and 5 bases from J, the junction contained 5 bases not matched to a gene. The CDR3 bases are TGTGCCAGCAGTCCAGGGACAGACGAGACCCAGTACTTC. Translated: CASSPGTDETQYF.

The rearrangement uses TRBV19 and TRBJ2-5, with D tentatively TRBD1 (5 bases). Per germline, CDR1 LNHDA and CDR2 SQIVND (reference sequence). This CDR3 comprises 15 residues. V was pared by 5 bases and J by 1 base, with 14 bases between. CDR3 nucleotide sequence: TGTGCCAGTAGTCCTCGCGACAGATTCCAAGAGACCCAGTACTTC. Protein product: CASSPRDRFQETQYF.

The rearrangement uses TRBV5-8 and TRBJ1-1; D is perhaps TRBD1 (5 bases). V lost 2 bases and J lost 1, with 12 bases in between. Germline values: CDR1 SGHTS, CDR2 YDEGEE. The CDR3 spans 15 residues. In nucleotides, the CDR3 is TGTGCCAGCAGCTTCGAGGGACCGTCGAACACTGAAGCTTTCTTT. This encodes CASSFEGPSNTEAFF.

The chain couples TRBV5-6 to TRBJ1-4, with a possible D match to TRBD1 (5 bases). Trimming stripped 2 bases from V and 8 bases from J, with 13 bases between. Germline V gene data show CDR1 as SGHDT and CDR2 as YYEEEE. The CDR3 has 14 amino acids. The CDR3 is CASSLVGAGEKLFF. CDR3 DNA: TGTGCCAGCAGCTTAGTTGGGGCGGGAGAAAAACTGTTTTTT.

The genes are TRBV28 and TRBJ2-5; D might be TRBD1 (6 bases). Germline CDR1 is MDHEN and CDR2 is SYDVKM. CDR3 size: 14 residues. V lost 8 bases to trimming and J lost 1 base, with 14 bases between them. CDR3 bases: TGTGCCAGCCAAGAGGACAGAATCCAAGAGACCCAGTACTTC. Amino acids: CASQEDRIQETQYF.

This clone is large by share. The chain employs TRBV9 and TRBJ2-1, with a tentative D call TRBD2 (5 bases). The CDR3 runs 14 residues. CDR1 and CDR2 from the germline V gene are SGDLS and YYNGEE. V gave up 2 bases and J gave up 8 bases, with 14 bases separating them. The CDR3 is CASSVGTSIHEQFF. The CDR3 region has the DNA TGTGCCAGCAGCGTGGGCACTAGTATACATGAGCAGTTCTTC.

Worth noting for this clone: A read error is likely, as this CDR3 ends without the conserved phenylalanine or tryptophan. The chain couples TRBV19 to TRBJ1-6, with D maybe TRBD1 (5 bases). The CDR3 runs 15 residues. Trimming cost V 4 bases and J 4 bases, with 11 bases left between them. Germline V CDR1 and CDR2: LNHDA, SQIVND (reference sequence). This chain's CDR3 is CASSTSGRYNSPLHL. CDR3 sequence (DNA): TGTGCCAGTAGTACTTCGGGACGGTATAATTCACCCCTCCACCTT.

The rearrangement links TRBV4-1 to TRBJ2-1; D gene ambiguous. The CDR3 totals 17 residues. The germline CDR1 and CDR2 sequences are MGHRA and YSYEKL. The V and J ends lost 4 bases and 0 bases respectively, with 16 bases between them. The DNA of the CDR3 is TGCGCCAGCAGCCCCGGCCCCGCTAGGAGCTCCTACAATGAGCAGTTCTTC. This sequence encodes CASSPGPARSSYNEQFF.